Listed below are T cell receptor beta chains from one sample, sequenced in a study of T cells in Graves' hyperthyroidism and ophthalmopathy. One entry per CDR3 protein, called by TCRdb with MiXCR from the multiplex PCR reads. The sample holds more than 450,000 distinct CDR3 sequences, around 13% seen once. Sequencing was done on a sample of blood. The receptor source for this set is a woman aged 35 to 49 with Graves' hyperthyroidism. The CDR3 runs from the conserved cysteine through the conserved F or W. A D gene is named only where the DNA matches it firmly. Expanded clones are given a class, and other clones once, few, many or no size at all.

clone_size | d_call | j_call | v_call | cdr3_nt | cdr3_aa
many | TRBD1 | TRBJ1-1 | TRBV18 | TGTGCCAGCTCACCTACACAGGGGGGAAACACTGAAGCTTTCTTT | CASSPTQGGNTEAFF
many | - | TRBJ1-2 | TRBV3-1 | TGTGCCAGCAGCCAAGTCGAGACAGGAAGAGGCGGCTACACCTTC | CASSQVETGRGGYTF
- | TRBD2 | TRBJ2-3 | TRBV5-1 | TGCGCCAGCGAGGAGGGTGGCGGGAGTGGCACAGATACGCAGTATTTT | CASEEGGGSGTDTQYF
- | - | TRBJ2-7 | TRBV12-3/TRBV12-4 | TGTGCCAGCAGTTGGAAAGGAGCCTACGAGCAGCACTTC | CASSWKGAYEQHF
- | - | TRBJ2-3 | TRBV19 | TGTGCCACCGGGGGAGTTTACCAAGATACGCAGTATTTT | CATGGVYQDTQYF
many | - | TRBJ2-1 | TRBV7-7 | TGTGCTAGCAGCTTAGATGGTGGCAATGAGCAGTTCTTC | CASSLDGGNEQFF
few | TRBD2 | TRBJ2-5 | TRBV13 | TGTGCCAGCAGCTTATATCGGCTAGCGGGACTAGGGGAGACCCAGTACTTC | CASSLYRLAGLGETQYF
- | TRBD1 | TRBJ1-1 | TRBV5-1 | TGCGCCAGCAGCAAACAGGGGGACGAAGCTTTCTTT | CASSKQGDEAFF
many | - | TRBJ1-1 | TRBV12-3/TRBV12-4 | TGTGCCAGCAGTTTCGGGAGGCCTGAAGCTTTCTTT | CASSFGRPEAFF
many | TRBD2 | TRBJ2-1 | TRBV5-1 | TGTGCCAGCAGCTTCGGCGGGGGATCCTACAATGAGCAGTTCTTC | CASSFGGGSYNEQFF